The clone carrying this T cell receptor (beta chain) was counted only a few times. Its matching antigen is unknown. TCRdb itself ran the 5' RACE reads through MiXCR, one entry per CDR3 protein. The sample consists of 150,000 to 200,000 distinct CDR3 sequences, more than 9% of them appearing once. This entry is derived from a study of T-cell memory formation after mild COVID-19. Study results and caveats: The finding that pre-infection memory included some responding clones suggested that cross-reactive memory joined.

The V and J ends lost 3 bases and 9 bases respectively, with 9 bases between them. The CDR3 extends over 12 amino acids. Germline assignment: CDR1 SGHTA and CDR2 FQGNSA. This receptor was identified in a man younger than 35 who had mild COVID-19 (a few samples of this study predate the infection). Cell type and time point are not known. Sequencing was carried out using PBMCs or a T cell subset sorted from them (not recorded which). V is TRBV7-2 and J is TRBJ2-1, with a weak D call TRBD1 (5 bases). DNA of the CDR3: TGTGCCAGCAGCTTGCAGGGCGGTGAGCAGTTCTTC. This codes for CASSLQGGEQFF.